The 6 T cell receptor beta chains in this list originate from one sample, sequenced in a study of T-cell reconstitution after alpha-beta-depleted transplantation in children. Unique molecular identifiers were incorporated when the TCRbeta library was constructed. TCRdb itself ran the PCR reads through MiXCR, one entry per CDR3 protein. The repertoire has a few hundred thousand distinct CDR3 sequences, roughly 30% of them found once; the top ten carry under 45%. This specimen consisted of PBMCs, obtained before TCRalphabeta/CD19-depleted stem cell transplant. These TCRs come from a boy less than two years old with Wiskott-Aldrich syndrome, due to receive a stem cell transplant.

This chain links TRBV12-3 or TRBV12-4 with TRBJ1-5, with 9 bases matching TRBD1. Germline trimming cut 5 bases from V and 4 bases from J; bases unmatched to any gene: 9. The length of the CDR3 is 16 residues. The CDR3 DNA is TGTGCCAGCAGTCAGACCGGGACAGGGAAAAATCAGCCCCAGCATTTT. Translated: CASSQTGTGKNQPQHF.

The J gene is TRBJ2-1, the V gene TRBV29-1, with 10 positions matching TRBD1. Germline V gives CDR1 SQVTM, CDR2 ANQGSEA. V shed 5 bases and J 6 bases; nucleotides not matched to a gene: 1. The CDR3 has 12 amino acids. DNA for the CDR3: TGCAGCGTTCGGACAGGGGGCAATGAGCAGTTCTTC. Amino acids: CSVRTGGNEQFF.

The rearrangement uses TRBV20-1 and TRBJ1-1; maybe TRBD1 (5 bases). Trimming removed 2 bases from V and 5 bases from J, with 12 bases in between. The CDR3 has 13 amino acids. Germline V gives CDR1 DFQATT, CDR2 SNEGSKA (reference sequence). The CDR3 region is CSARSGGGTEAFF. DNA of the CDR3: TGCAGTGCTAGATCGGGGGGTGGGACTGAAGCTTTCTTT.

This clonotype appeared many times. The J gene is TRBJ2-3, the V gene TRBV12-3 or TRBV12-4, with D perhaps TRBD2 (5 bases). The CDR3 is 13 amino acids. V shed 2 bases and J shed 4 bases, with 7 bases lying between them. DNA for the CDR3: TGTGCCAGCAGTTTATCCGGGGCAGATACGCAGTATTTT. This translates into CASSLSGADTQYF.

This clonotype was seen a few times. J is TRBJ1-5 and V is TRBV3-1; D gene ambiguous. Germline CDR1 LGHDT, CDR2 YNNKEL (reference sequence). This CDR3 has 14 residues. Trimming stripped 4 bases from V and 0 bases from J, with 7 bases between. The CDR3 bases are TGTGCCAGCAGCCTCTCGAATAGCAATCAGCCCCAGCATTTT. Protein sequence: CASSLSNSNQPQHF. Full variable domain (remainder filled in from reference TRBV3-1 and TRBJ1-5): DTAVSQTPKYLVTQMGNDKSIKCEQNLGHDTMYWYKQDSKKFLKIMFSYNNKELIINETVPNRFSPKSPDKAHLNLHINSLELGDSAVYFCASSLSNSNQPQHFGDGTRLSIL.

This clonotype has just a few counts. The J gene is TRBJ2-3, the V gene TRBV24-1, with TRBD1 matching over 7 bases. This CDR3 spans 16 amino acids. Germline V CDR1 and CDR2: KGHDR, SFDVKD. Trimming removed 4 bases from V and 6 bases from J; junction bases left unmatched: 12. The CDR3 region is CATSDRDRVGSDTQYF. The CDR3 DNA is TGTGCCACCAGTGACCGAGACAGGGTTGGATCGGATACGCAGTATTTT.